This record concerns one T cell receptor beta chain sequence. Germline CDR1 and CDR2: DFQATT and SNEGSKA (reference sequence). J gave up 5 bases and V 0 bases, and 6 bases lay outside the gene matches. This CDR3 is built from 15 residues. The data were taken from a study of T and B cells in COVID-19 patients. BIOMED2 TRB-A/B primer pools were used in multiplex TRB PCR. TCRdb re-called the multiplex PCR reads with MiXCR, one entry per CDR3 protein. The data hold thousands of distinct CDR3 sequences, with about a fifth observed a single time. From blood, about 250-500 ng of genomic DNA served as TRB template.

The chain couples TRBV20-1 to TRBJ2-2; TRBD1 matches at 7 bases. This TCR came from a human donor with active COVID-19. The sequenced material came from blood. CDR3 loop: CSAREGTGVTGELFF. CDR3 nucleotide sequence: TGCAGTGCTAGAGAGGGAACAGGGGTGACCGGGGAGCTGTTTTTT.